Listed below are T cell receptor beta chains from one sample, sequenced in a study of early T cells in non-severe SARS-CoV-2 infection. TCRdb used MiXCR to reprocess the 5' RACE reads, holding one entry per CDR3 protein. The sample has just over 80,000 distinct CDR3 sequences, roughly an eighth seen once. The sample comprised whole blood. The receptors derive from an adult who was a healthcare worker with PCR-confirmed SARS-CoV-2 infection or an uninfected control (not recorded which). Each CDR3 is given with its conserved first and last residue. Fields, in order: V gene, J gene, D gene, clone size, CDR3 protein, CDR3 DNA. A D gene is named only where the DNA matches it firmly. Part of the rows lack a size; the others show once, few, many or a class for expanded clones.

V gene: TRBV10-2; J gene: TRBJ1-1; D gene: TRBD1; clone size: .; CDR3 protein: CASSEKVDRGAFF; CDR3 DNA: TGCGCCAGCTCCGAGAAAGTAGACAGGGGAGCTTTCTTT
V gene: TRBV27; J gene: TRBJ1-1; D gene: TRBD1; clone size: many; CDR3 protein: CASSQYPGTAEAFF; CDR3 DNA: TGTGCCAGCAGCCAATACCCTGGGACAGCTGAAGCTTTCTTT
V gene: TRBV4-3; J gene: TRBJ2-3; D gene: .; clone size: many; CDR3 protein: CASSPGPSTDTQYF; CDR3 DNA: TGCGCCAGCAGCCCGGGACCCAGCACAGATACGCAGTATTTT
V gene: TRBV29-1; J gene: TRBJ2-3; D gene: TRBD2; clone size: many; CDR3 protein: CSVEERGGLTDTQYF; CDR3 DNA: TGCAGCGTTGAAGAACGGGGGGGCTTAACAGATACGCAGTATTTT
V gene: TRBV5-6; J gene: TRBJ2-4; D gene: .; clone size: .; CDR3 protein: CASSLSWGSDIQYF; CDR3 DNA: TGTGCCAGCAGCTTGTCGTGGGGAAGTGACATTCAGTACTTC
V gene: TRBV7-2; J gene: TRBJ2-2; D gene: TRBD2; clone size: .; CDR3 protein: CASSFVSRRGGLNTGELFF; CDR3 DNA: TGTGCCAGCAGCTTCGTCTCCCGGCGGGGGGGTTTGAACACCGGGGAGCTGTTTTTT
V gene: TRBV9; J gene: TRBJ1-6; D gene: TRBD1; clone size: many; CDR3 protein: CASTPGQGNLNSPLHF; CDR3 DNA: TGTGCCAGCACCCCGGGACAGGGGAACCTAAATTCACCCCTCCACTTT
V gene: TRBV15; J gene: TRBJ1-2; D gene: .; clone size: few; CDR3 protein: CATSRSDVNYGYTF; CDR3 DNA: TGTGCCACCAGCAGATCGGACGTTAACTATGGCTACACCTTC
V gene: TRBV11-1; J gene: TRBJ2-5; D gene: .; clone size: few; CDR3 protein: CASSPPGRQETQYF; CDR3 DNA: TGTGCCAGCAGCCCTCCGGGCCGACAAGAGACCCAGTACTTC
V gene: TRBV7-9; J gene: TRBJ2-3; D gene: .; clone size: .; CDR3 protein: CASSSPTSTGPTRTDTQYF; CDR3 DNA: TGTGCCAGCAGCTCCCCTACTAGCACGGGACCCACCCGCACAGATACGCAGTATTTT
V gene: TRBV12-3/TRBV12-4; J gene: TRBJ2-7; D gene: .; clone size: few; CDR3 protein: CASSLIGRDYEQYF; CDR3 DNA: TGTGCCAGCAGTTTGATTGGCAGAGACTACGAGCAGTACTTC
V gene: TRBV18; J gene: TRBJ1-1; D gene: .; clone size: .; CDR3 protein: CASSPLKGPTEAFF; CDR3 DNA: TGTGCCAGCTCACCACTGAAAGGGCCCACTGAAGCTTTCTTT
V gene: TRBV7-9; J gene: TRBJ1-4; D gene: .; clone size: few; CDR3 protein: CASSFAQPGRNNEKLFF; CDR3 DNA: TGTGCCAGCAGCTTCGCCCAACCGGGACGGAATAATGAAAAACTGTTTTTT
V gene: TRBV11-2; J gene: TRBJ2-1; D gene: TRBD2; clone size: few; CDR3 protein: CASSLAAGDNEQFF; CDR3 DNA: TGTGCCAGCAGCTTAGCGGCGGGGGACAATGAGCAGTTCTTC
V gene: TRBV9; J gene: TRBJ2-7; D gene: .; clone size: .; CDR3 protein: CASSVHRPRCEQYF; CDR3 DNA: TGTGCCAGCAGCGTACACAGACCTCGCTGCGAGCAGTACTTC
V gene: TRBV12-3/TRBV12-4; J gene: TRBJ2-3; D gene: TRBD2; clone size: many; CDR3 protein: CASSSRAGGPTDTQYF; CDR3 DNA: TGTGCCAGCAGTTCCAGAGCGGGGGGGCCAACAGATACGCAGTATTTT
V gene: TRBV12-3/TRBV12-4; J gene: TRBJ2-5; D gene: .; clone size: .; CDR3 protein: CASRPDSYQETQYF; CDR3 DNA: TGTGCCAGCAGGCCGGACAGCTACCAAGAGACCCAGTACTTC
V gene: TRBV6-5; J gene: TRBJ1-1; D gene: .; clone size: .; CDR3 protein: CASGRQALNTEAFF; CDR3 DNA: TGTGCCAGCGGGAGGCAGGCCTTGAACACTGAAGCTTTCTTT
V gene: TRBV14; J gene: TRBJ2-3; D gene: TRBD2; clone size: many; CDR3 protein: CASSQLSGGDRDTQYF; CDR3 DNA: TGTGCCAGCAGCCAACTTAGCGGGGGAGACCGAGATACGCAGTATTTT
V gene: TRBV25-1; J gene: TRBJ2-1; D gene: .; clone size: many; CDR3 protein: CASSDLRSGAGYNEQFF; CDR3 DNA: TGTGCCAGCAGTGATCTTCGTTCTGGGGCCGGCTACAATGAGCAGTTCTTC
V gene: TRBV14; J gene: TRBJ2-1; D gene: .; clone size: many; CDR3 protein: CASSQDLGSEQFF; CDR3 DNA: TGTGCCAGCAGCCAAGATCTCGGGTCTGAGCAGTTCTTC
V gene: TRBV29-1; J gene: TRBJ2-5; D gene: .; clone size: .; CDR3 protein: CSVSDLGTQYF; CDR3 DNA: TGCAGCGTTTCTGATTTGGGGACCCAGTACTTC
V gene: TRBV12-3/TRBV12-4; J gene: TRBJ2-2; D gene: .; clone size: few; CDR3 protein: CASSLGAGGTGELFF; CDR3 DNA: TGTGCCAGCAGTTTAGGCGCGGGCGGGACCGGGGAGCTGTTTTTT
V gene: TRBV20-1; J gene: TRBJ1-4; D gene: TRBD1; clone size: few; CDR3 protein: CSALYTGAKLFF; CDR3 DNA: TGCAGTGCTTTGTATACAGGGGCGAAGTTGTTTTTT
V gene: TRBV6-6; J gene: TRBJ2-3; D gene: TRBD2; clone size: few; CDR3 protein: CASTRLAGESTSTDTQYF; CDR3 DNA: TGTGCCAGCACTCGGCTAGCGGGGGAATCCACTAGCACAGATACGCAGTATTTT
V gene: TRBV6-5; J gene: TRBJ2-5; D gene: .; clone size: few; CDR3 protein: CATHPGEHETQYF; CDR3 DNA: TGTGCCACCCACCCAGGGGAACATGAGACCCAGTACTTC
V gene: TRBV19; J gene: TRBJ2-3; D gene: .; clone size: .; CDR3 protein: CASTVSSTDTQYF; CDR3 DNA: TGTGCCAGTACCGTATCTAGCACAGATACGCAGTATTTT
V gene: TRBV6-6; J gene: TRBJ2-5; D gene: .; clone size: many; CDR3 protein: CASRVGGIETQYF; CDR3 DNA: TGTGCCAGCAGGGTAGGGGGGATAGAGACCCAGTACTTC
V gene: TRBV6-6; J gene: TRBJ1-1; D gene: .; clone size: few; CDR3 protein: CASSPRGPDTEAFF; CDR3 DNA: TGTGCCAGCTCTCCTAGGGGCCCGGACACTGAAGCTTTCTTT
V gene: TRBV7-9; J gene: TRBJ1-1; D gene: .; clone size: few; CDR3 protein: CASSENRVDTEAFF; CDR3 DNA: TGTGCCAGCAGCGAGAACAGGGTTGATACTGAAGCTTTCTTT
V gene: TRBV9; J gene: TRBJ2-3; D gene: .; clone size: .; CDR3 protein: CASSVDPDTQYF; CDR3 DNA: TGTGCCAGCAGCGTAGATCCAGATACGCAGTATTTT
V gene: TRBV9; J gene: TRBJ2-3; D gene: .; clone size: many; CDR3 protein: CASGGEADTQYF; CDR3 DNA: TGTGCCAGCGGGGGCGAAGCAGATACGCAGTATTTT
V gene: TRBV7-9; J gene: TRBJ2-7; D gene: TRBD2; clone size: few; CDR3 protein: CASSLKTSGGPDEQYF; CDR3 DNA: TGTGCCAGCAGCTTAAAGACTAGCGGGGGGCCCGACGAGCAGTACTTC
V gene: TRBV20-1; J gene: TRBJ2-5; D gene: .; clone size: few; CDR3 protein: CSAKSSVGTQYF; CDR3 DNA: TGCAGTGCCAAATCTAGCGTGGGGACCCAGTACTTC
V gene: TRBV11-2; J gene: TRBJ2-5; D gene: .; clone size: many; CDR3 protein: CASSLERLRAGETQYF; CDR3 DNA: TGTGCCAGCAGCTTAGAACGACTACGGGCGGGGGAGACCCAGTACTTC
V gene: TRBV19; J gene: TRBJ2-5; D gene: .; clone size: many; CDR3 protein: CASSTRETQYF; CDR3 DNA: TGTGCCAGTAGTACCCGAGAGACCCAGTACTTC
V gene: TRBV6-5; J gene: TRBJ1-2; D gene: .; clone size: many; CDR3 protein: CASSGMALSGVANYGYTF; CDR3 DNA: TGTGCCAGCAGTGGCATGGCATTATCAGGGGTGGCTAACTATGGCTACACCTTC
V gene: TRBV20-1; J gene: TRBJ1-5; D gene: .; clone size: many; CDR3 protein: CSASKETTSNQPQHF; CDR3 DNA: TGCAGTGCTAGCAAAGAGACTACCAGCAATCAGCCCCAGCATTTT
V gene: TRBV6-2/TRBV6-3; J gene: TRBJ2-3; D gene: TRBD2; clone size: .; CDR3 protein: CASRVWTSVTDTQYF; CDR3 DNA: TGTGCCAGCAGGGTTTGGACTAGCGTCACAGATACGCAGTATTTT
V gene: TRBV30; J gene: TRBJ2-1; D gene: .; clone size: .; CDR3 protein: CAWSPPGHRDTEQFF; CDR3 DNA: TGTGCCTGGAGTCCCCCGGGACACAGGGACACTGAGCAGTTCTTC
V gene: TRBV2; J gene: TRBJ2-7; D gene: .; clone size: once; CDR3 protein: CATRGGSYEQYF; CDR3 DNA: TGTGCCACCCGGGGCGGATCCTACGAGCAGTACTTC
V gene: TRBV10-3; J gene: TRBJ2-1; D gene: .; clone size: .; CDR3 protein: CAINDRLDRNEQFF; CDR3 DNA: TGTGCCATCAATGACAGGCTGGATCGTAATGAGCAGTTCTTC
V gene: TRBV19; J gene: TRBJ2-7; D gene: TRBD2; clone size: many; CDR3 protein: CASRGTSGSKYF; CDR3 DNA: TGTGCCAGTAGGGGGACTAGCGGGTCGAAGTACTTC
V gene: TRBV6-6; J gene: TRBJ1-6; D gene: .; clone size: few; CDR3 protein: CASSFTRDGNVQYNSPLHF; CDR3 DNA: TGTGCCAGCAGTTTCACCCGGGACGGAAACGTCCAATATAATTCACCCCTCCACTTT
V gene: TRBV4-3; J gene: TRBJ2-6; D gene: .; clone size: .; CDR3 protein: CASSQDGSGANVLTF; CDR3 DNA: TGCGCCAGCAGCCAAGATGGATCTGGGGCCAACGTCCTGACTTTC
V gene: TRBV29-1; J gene: TRBJ2-3; D gene: .; clone size: .; CDR3 protein: CSVDALHLSTDTQYF; CDR3 DNA: TGCAGCGTCGATGCCCTACACCTCAGCACAGATACGCAGTATTTT
V gene: TRBV15; J gene: TRBJ2-4; D gene: .; clone size: few; CDR3 protein: CATSRDHSGTENIQYF; CDR3 DNA: TGTGCCACCAGCAGAGATCACTCGGGGACTGAAAACATTCAGTACTTC
V gene: TRBV7-2; J gene: TRBJ2-3; D gene: TRBD2; clone size: few; CDR3 protein: CASSQGLGTDTQYF; CDR3 DNA: TGTGCCAGCAGTCAGGGACTAGGGACAGATACGCAGTATTTT
V gene: TRBV7-9; J gene: TRBJ1-1; D gene: .; clone size: many; CDR3 protein: CASSFQEAFF; CDR3 DNA: TGTGCCAGCAGCTTTCAAGAAGCTTTCTTT
V gene: TRBV7-2; J gene: TRBJ2-1; D gene: TRBD2; clone size: .; CDR3 protein: CASSLGRRGGTHYNEQFF; CDR3 DNA: TGTGCCAGCAGCTTAGGGCGCCGGGGGGGGACTCACTACAATGAGCAGTTCTTC
V gene: TRBV12-3/TRBV12-4; J gene: TRBJ2-2; D gene: .; clone size: .; CDR3 protein: CASTSPGKETGELFF; CDR3 DNA: TGTGCCAGCACCTCACCGGGGAAAGAGACCGGGGAGCTGTTTTTT
V gene: TRBV30; J gene: TRBJ2-5; D gene: TRBD1; clone size: many; CDR3 protein: CAWSGTGTGEETQYF; CDR3 DNA: TGTGCCTGGAGTGGTACCGGGACAGGGGAAGAGACCCAGTACTTC
V gene: TRBV7-9; J gene: TRBJ2-5; D gene: .; clone size: few; CDR3 protein: CASSPGTLQETQYF; CDR3 DNA: TGTGCCAGCAGCCCCGGAACATTACAAGAGACCCAGTACTTC